The 20 T cell receptor beta chains below all came from one sample that was sequenced in a study of post-analysis software for immune sequencing data. No antigen has been assigned to these receptors. Prepared TCR beta cDNA libraries contained unique molecular identifiers. TCRdb re-called the PCR reads through MiXCR, storing one row per CDR3 protein. The data show 750,000 to 950,000 distinct CDR3 sequences, 40% to 55% seen once. Overall study results and limits: Five TRBV segments, including TRBV5-6, TRBV5-1 and TRBV20-1, were more frequent in patients than controls.

Sequencing was carried out using blood. The source of these receptors is a girl aged 5 to 17 with multiple sclerosis.

This rearrangement joins TRBV30 to TRBJ2-1; 11 bases fit TRBD2. The CDR3 contains 14 residues. The trim removed 2 bases at V and 6 bases at J, leaving 3 bases unmatched. Per the germline V gene, CDR1 is GTSNPN and CDR2 is SVGIG (reference sequence). CDR3 sequence: CAWSWGLAVNEQFF. CDR3 coding DNA: TGTGCCTGGAGTTGGGGACTAGCGGTCAATGAGCAGTTCTTC.

This clonotype was detected only a few times. J is TRBJ2-5 and V is TRBV10-3; 7 bases match TRBD2. The CDR3 contains 13 residues. The germline CDR1 and CDR2 sequences are ENHRY and SYGVKD. V lost 5 bases and J lost 2; bases outside the gene matches: 2. The CDR3 reads CAISSGLQETQYF. The CDR3 DNA follows: TGTGCCATCAGTTCGGGACTACAAGAGACCCAGTACTTC.

This clonotype has a count of ten or more. This chain connects TRBV4-3 to TRBJ1-1; D not resolved. Deletions cut 0 bases from V and 5 bases from J, with 7 bases between. This CDR3 is 13 amino acids long. Per the germline V gene, CDR1 is LGHNA and CDR2 is YSLEER. CDR3 residues: CASSQEGGTEAFF. CDR3 in DNA: TGCGCCAGCAGCCAAGAGGGAGGGACTGAAGCTTTCTTT.

The chain joins TRBV4-3 to TRBJ2-7; a possible D gene is TRBD2 (5 bases). The CDR3 is 15 residues long. V was pared by 0 bases and J by 4 bases, with 13 bases between. Germline V gene lookup returns CDR1 LGHNA and CDR2 YSLEER. CDR3 sequence reads: CASSQDARRGYEQYF. CDR3 in DNA: TGCGCCAGCAGCCAAGATGCCCGACGGGGATACGAGCAGTACTTC.

The rearrangement joins TRBV20-1 to TRBJ2-3; D unclear. V lost 5 bases, J lost 4 bases, and 7 bases lay in between. The CDR3 consists of 11 residues. Germline CDR1 DFQATT, CDR2 SNEGSKA (reference sequence). CDR3 sequence reads: CSAGVADTQYF. The CDR3 bases are TGCAGTGCTGGTGTGGCAGATACGCAGTATTTT.

V and J are TRBV12-3 or TRBV12-4 and TRBJ2-3, with D perhaps TRBD2 (5 bases). Between the trimmed V and J ends, which lost 6 bases and 0 bases, there was a span of 16 bases. The CDR3 loop spans 16 amino acids. The CDR3 region is CASSLLLDSSTDTQYF. CDR3 nucleotides: TGTGCCAGCAGCTTGCTCCTGGACTCTAGCACAGATACGCAGTATTTT.

The chain carries TRBV20-1 and TRBJ1-6, with 8 bases lining up with TRBD1. CDR3 length equals 14 residues. Germline V gene data show CDR1 as DFQATT and CDR2 as SNEGSKA (reference sequence). J lost 8 bases, V lost 3 bases, and 6 bases had no gene match. CDR3 nucleotides: TGCAGTGCTAGCAGGGGGCTCTTAGATTCACCCCTCCACTTT. It translates to CSASRGLLDSPLHF.

The chain joins TRBV6-2 or TRBV6-3 to TRBJ2-1; 10 nucleotides align to TRBD2. Germline lookup yields CDR1 MNHEY and CDR2 SVGEGT. This CDR3 comprises 14 residues. J gave up 5 bases and V 5 bases, and 3 bases lay outside the gene matches. CDR3 sequence reads: CASSRSGGHNEQFF. The DNA for the CDR3 is TGTGCCAGCAGTCGTAGCGGGGGGCACAATGAGCAGTTCTTC.

This clonotype was recorded a few times. The chain links TRBV12-3 or TRBV12-4 to TRBJ2-7, with 8 bases fitting TRBD1. V lost 0 bases to trimming and J lost 0 bases; unmatched junction nucleotides: 4. The CDR3 is made up of 16 amino acids. Here the CDR3 DNA reads TGTGCCAGCAGTTTAGCGATGGGACAGGCCTCCTACGAGCAGTACTTC. Protein: CASSLAMGQASYEQYF.

In this sample, this clonotype turned up once. This sequence may be a read error, since a much larger clone differs from it by one base. V and J are TRBV28 and TRBJ2-1, with TRBD2 identical over 15 bases. This CDR3 contains 13 residues. CDR1 is MDHEN, CDR2 SYDVKM, per germline. The DNA for the CDR3 is TGTACCGGGGGGACTAGCGGGAGGATAGAGCAGTTCTTC. As protein: CTGGTSGRIEQFF.

The rearrangement links TRBV27 to TRBJ1-1; D possibly corresponds to TRBD1 (6 bases). V was pared by 7 bases and J by 5 bases, with 17 bases between. Germline lookup yields CDR1 MNHEY and CDR2 SMNVEV (reference sequence). The CDR3 sequence is 14 residues long. The CDR3 loop reads CASKGGGQGTEAFF. The CDR3 DNA sequence: TGTGCCAGCAAGGGCGGGGGGCAGGGGACTGAAGCTTTCTTT.

CDR3 amino acids: CASSPEAHEQYF. In DNA form, the CDR3 reads TGTGCCAGCAGCCCAGAGGCCCACGAGCAGTACTTC. This sequence joins TRBV7-9 and TRBJ2-7, with D hard to call. V was cut by 5 bases and J by 5 bases, with 10 bases left in between. Germline loops: CDR1 SEHNR, CDR2 FQNEAQ (reference sequence). The CDR3 runs to 12 residues. The full variable domain, its missing parts supplied by reference TRBV7-9 and TRBJ2-7, is DTGVSQNPRHKITKRGQNVTFRCDPISEHNRLYWYRQTLGQGPEFLTYFQNEAQLEKSRLLSDRFSAERPKGSFSTLEIQRTEQGDSAMYLCASSPEAHEQYFGPGTRLTVT.

This clonotype was seen only a few times. V and J are TRBV28 and TRBJ2-7, with 10 nucleotides matching TRBD2. The CDR3 is made up of 21 amino acids. J gave up 0 bases and V 5 bases, and 22 bases lay outside the gene matches. The germline V gene encodes CDR1 MDHEN and CDR2 SYDVKM. The CDR3 coding sequence is TGTGCCAGCAGTCCCCGAATACCGGGACTAGCGAAAGTTCCCCACTCCTACGAGCAGTACTTC. It translates to CASSPRIPGLAKVPHSYEQYF.

This clonotype was observed a handful of times. The chain couples TRBV7-3 to TRBJ2-7; the match to TRBD2 covers 7 bases. The V and J ends lost 1 base and 6 bases, in that order; junction bases with no gene match: 3. CDR1 is SGHTA and CDR2 is FQGTGA in the germline V gene. The CDR3 contains 13 residues. The DNA for the CDR3 is TGTGCCAGCAGCTTAATGGGCGGGGGCGAGCAGTACTTC. Translating gives CASSLMGGGEQYF.

V and J are TRBV10-2 and TRBJ2-1; 12 bases are shared with TRBD2. Germline lookup yields CDR1 WSHSY and CDR2 SAAADI. This CDR3 is 15 amino acids long. After removal of 4 bases from V and 9 bases from J, the junction contained 7 bases not matched to a gene. CDR3 DNA sequence: TGCGCCAGCAGTGCTAGCGGGAGGGAGTCATTTGAGCAGTTCTTC. Translated: CASSASGRESFEQFF.

This clonotype was seen a handful of times. CDR3 sequence reads: CASSPSGTLTDTQYF. The CDR3 region has the DNA TGTGCCAGCAGCCCCAGCGGGACCCTCACAGATACGCAGTATTTT. The chain employs TRBV9 and TRBJ2-3, with 7 nucleotides matching TRBD2. The length of the CDR3 is 15 residues. The V segment lost 4 bases and the J segment 2 bases; nucleotides outside the gene matches: 7. Germline CDR1 is SGDLS and CDR2 is YYNGEE.

Comments on this clonotype: Sequence at one end of the junction differs from germline and may be a read error. The CDR3 nucleotides read TGTGCCATCAGCGAGTCGGGCGGAGCGGCCAATGAGCAGTTCTTC. It yields the protein CAISESGGAANEQFF. The V and J genes are TRBV10-3 and TRBJ2-1, with D perhaps TRBD2 (5 bases). Germline V lookup: CDR1 ENHRY, CDR2 SYGVKD. CDR3 size: 15 residues.

This clonotype was detected a few times. V usage is TRBV18 and J usage is TRBJ2-7, with TRBD1 matching 9 bases. V lost 3 bases, J lost 3 bases, and 9 bases stayed unmatched. This CDR3 region has 16 residues. Germline CDR1 KGHSH, CDR2 LQKENI. Here the CDR3 DNA reads TGTGCCAGCTCACCCCGTTCGGACAGGGGTAGCTACGAGCAGTACTTC. Translated, it gives CASSPRSDRGSYEQYF.

The gene calls are TRBV25-1 and TRBJ1-1; no definite D call. The germline V gene encodes CDR1 MGHDK and CDR2 SYGVNS. Trimming removed 5 bases at V and 10 bases at J, with 14 bases between. This CDR3 contains 12 residues. CDR3 residues: CASSSTLKGAFF. For the CDR3, the DNA is TGTGCCAGCAGTTCGACACTCAAGGGAGCTTTCTTT.

V and J are TRBV20-1 and TRBJ2-7; 11 bases fit TRBD2. This CDR3 contains 15 residues. Germline lookup yields CDR1 DFQATT and CDR2 SNEGSKA (reference sequence). The V and J ends lost 6 bases and 3 bases, in that order; junction bases with no gene match: 10. CDR3 coding DNA: TGCAGTGCCACACTAGCGGGAGTAAGTCTCTACGAGCAGTACTTC. Translating it yields CSATLAGVSLYEQYF.